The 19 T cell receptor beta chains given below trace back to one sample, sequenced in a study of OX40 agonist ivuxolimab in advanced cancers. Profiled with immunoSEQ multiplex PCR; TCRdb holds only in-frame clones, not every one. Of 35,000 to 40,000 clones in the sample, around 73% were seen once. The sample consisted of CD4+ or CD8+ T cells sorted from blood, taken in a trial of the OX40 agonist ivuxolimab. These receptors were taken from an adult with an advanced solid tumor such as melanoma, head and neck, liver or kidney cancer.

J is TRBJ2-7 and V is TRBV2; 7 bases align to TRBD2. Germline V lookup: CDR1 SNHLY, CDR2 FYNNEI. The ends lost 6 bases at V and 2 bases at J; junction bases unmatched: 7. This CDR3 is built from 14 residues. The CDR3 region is CASSEGRVTYEQYF. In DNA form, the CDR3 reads TGTGCCAGCAGCGAGGGGAGGGTAACCTACGAGCAGTACTTC.

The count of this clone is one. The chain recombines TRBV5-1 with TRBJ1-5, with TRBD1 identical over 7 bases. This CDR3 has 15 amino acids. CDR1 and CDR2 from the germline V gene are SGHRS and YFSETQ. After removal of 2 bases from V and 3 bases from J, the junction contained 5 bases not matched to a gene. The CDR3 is CASSFTGALNQPQHF. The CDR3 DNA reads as TGCGCCAGCAGCTTTACAGGGGCCCTCAATCAGCCCCAGCATTTT.

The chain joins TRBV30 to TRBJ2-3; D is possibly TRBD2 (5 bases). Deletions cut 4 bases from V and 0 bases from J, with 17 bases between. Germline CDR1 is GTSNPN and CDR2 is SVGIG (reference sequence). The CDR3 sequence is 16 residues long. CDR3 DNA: TGTGCCTGGATCGCAGGCGGGTCCCTTAGCACAGATACGCAGTATTTT. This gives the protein CAWIAGGSLSTDTQYF. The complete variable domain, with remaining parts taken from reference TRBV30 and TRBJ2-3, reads SQTIHQWPATLVQPVGSPLSLECTVEGTSNPNLYWYRQAAGRGLQLLFYSVGIGQISSEVPQNLSASRPQDRQFILSSKKLLLSDSGFYLCAWIAGGSLSTDTQYFGPGTRLTVL.

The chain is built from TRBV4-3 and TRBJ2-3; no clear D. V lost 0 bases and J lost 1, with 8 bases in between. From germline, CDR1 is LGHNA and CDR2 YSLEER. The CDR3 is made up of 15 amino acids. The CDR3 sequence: CASSQDIRGTDTQYF. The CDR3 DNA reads TGCGCCAGCAGCCAAGATATTAGGGGCACAGATACGCAGTATTTT.

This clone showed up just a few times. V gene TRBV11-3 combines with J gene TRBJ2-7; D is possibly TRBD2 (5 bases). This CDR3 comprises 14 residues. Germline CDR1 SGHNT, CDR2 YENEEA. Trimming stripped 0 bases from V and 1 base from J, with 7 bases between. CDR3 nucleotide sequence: TGTGCCAGCAGCTTAGATGGCGGGTCCTACGAGCAGTACTTC. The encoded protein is CASSLDGGSYEQYF. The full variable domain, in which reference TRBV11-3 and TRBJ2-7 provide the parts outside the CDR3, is EAGVVQSPRYKIIEKKQPVAFWCNPISGHNTLYWYLQNLGQGPELLIRYENEEAVDDSQLPKDRFSAERLKGVDSTLKIQPAELGDSAVYLCASSLDGGSYEQYFGPGTRLTVT.

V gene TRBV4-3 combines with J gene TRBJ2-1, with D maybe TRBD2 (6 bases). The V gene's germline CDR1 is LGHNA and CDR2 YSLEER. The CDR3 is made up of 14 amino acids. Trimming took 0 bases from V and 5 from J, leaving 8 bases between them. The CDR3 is CASSQEVADNEQFF. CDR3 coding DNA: TGCGCCAGCAGCCAAGAGGTAGCGGACAATGAGCAGTTCTTC.

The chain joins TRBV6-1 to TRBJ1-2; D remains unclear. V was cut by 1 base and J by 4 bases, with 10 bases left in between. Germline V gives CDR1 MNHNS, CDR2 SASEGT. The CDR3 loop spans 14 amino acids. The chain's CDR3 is CASSEVVTTYGYTF. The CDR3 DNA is TGTGCCAGCAGTGAAGTCGTGACTACCTATGGCTACACCTTC.

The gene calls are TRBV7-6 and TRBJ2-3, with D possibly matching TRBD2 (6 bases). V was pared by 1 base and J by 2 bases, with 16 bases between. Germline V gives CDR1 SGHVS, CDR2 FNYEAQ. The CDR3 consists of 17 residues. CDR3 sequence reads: CASSLGRGILITDTQYF. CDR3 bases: TGTGCCAGCAGCTTAGGGCGGGGAATCTTAATCACAGATACGCAGTATTTT. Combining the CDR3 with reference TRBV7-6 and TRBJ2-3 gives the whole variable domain GAGVSQSPRYKVTKRGQDVALRCDPISGHVSLYWYRQALGQGPEFLTYFNYEAQQDKSGLPNDRFSAERPEGSISTLTIQRTEQRDSAMYRCASSLGRGILITDTQYFGPGTRLTVL.

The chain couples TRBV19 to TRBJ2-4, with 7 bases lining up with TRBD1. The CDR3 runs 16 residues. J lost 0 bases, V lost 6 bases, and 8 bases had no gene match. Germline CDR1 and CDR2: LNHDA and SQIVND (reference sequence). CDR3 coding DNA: TGTGCCAGTAGGGGAAGACAGGGATTAGCCAAAAACATTCAGTACTTC. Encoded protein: CASRGRQGLAKNIQYF.

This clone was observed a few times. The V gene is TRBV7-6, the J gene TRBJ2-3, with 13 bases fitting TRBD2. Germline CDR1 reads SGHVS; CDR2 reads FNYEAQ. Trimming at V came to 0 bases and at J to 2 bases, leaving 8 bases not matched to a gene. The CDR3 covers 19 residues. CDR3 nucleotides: TGTGCCAGCAGCTTAGCCTTCGGACTAGCGGGAGCCTCCACAGATACGCAGTATTTT. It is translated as CASSLAFGLAGASTDTQYF.

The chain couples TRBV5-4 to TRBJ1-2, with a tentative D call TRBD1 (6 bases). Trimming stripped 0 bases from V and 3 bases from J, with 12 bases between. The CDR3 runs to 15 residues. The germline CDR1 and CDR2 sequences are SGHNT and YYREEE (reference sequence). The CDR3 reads CASSLGGGLDYGYTF. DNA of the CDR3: TGTGCCAGCAGCTTGGGAGGGGGGCTGGACTATGGCTACACCTTC. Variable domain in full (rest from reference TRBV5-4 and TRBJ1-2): ETGVTQSPTHLIKTRGQQVTLRCSSQSGHNTVSWYQQALGQGPQFIFQYYREEENGRGNFPPRFSGLQFPNYSSELNVNALELDDSALYLCASSLGGGLDYGYTFGSGTRLTVV.

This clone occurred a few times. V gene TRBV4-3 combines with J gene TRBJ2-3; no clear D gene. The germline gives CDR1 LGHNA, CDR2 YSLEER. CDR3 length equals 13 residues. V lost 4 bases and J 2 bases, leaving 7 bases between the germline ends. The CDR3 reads CASSPTATDTQYF. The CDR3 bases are TGCGCCAGCAGCCCCACAGCCACAGATACGCAGTATTTT.

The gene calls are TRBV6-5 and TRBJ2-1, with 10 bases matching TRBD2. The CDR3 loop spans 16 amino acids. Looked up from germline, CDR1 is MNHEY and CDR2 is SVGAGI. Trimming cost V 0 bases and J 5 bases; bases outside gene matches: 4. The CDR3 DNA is TGTGCCAGCAGTTACTCGGCTAGCGGGAGCCACAATGAGCAGTTCTTC. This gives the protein CASSYSASGSHNEQFF.

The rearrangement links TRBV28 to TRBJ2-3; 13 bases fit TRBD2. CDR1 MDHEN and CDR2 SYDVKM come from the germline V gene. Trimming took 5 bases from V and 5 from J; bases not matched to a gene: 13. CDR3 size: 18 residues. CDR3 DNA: TGTGCCAGCAGTCCTATTCCCGGGACTAGCGGGACAATAGATACGCAGTATTTT. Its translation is CASSPIPGTSGTIDTQYF.

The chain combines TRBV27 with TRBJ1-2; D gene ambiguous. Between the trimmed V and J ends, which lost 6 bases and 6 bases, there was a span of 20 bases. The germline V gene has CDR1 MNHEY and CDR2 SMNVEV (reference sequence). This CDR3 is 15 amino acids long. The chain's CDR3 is CASSPLDLIGNGYTF. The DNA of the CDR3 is TGTGCCAGCAGCCCTCTGGACCTCATCGGGAATGGCTACACCTTC.

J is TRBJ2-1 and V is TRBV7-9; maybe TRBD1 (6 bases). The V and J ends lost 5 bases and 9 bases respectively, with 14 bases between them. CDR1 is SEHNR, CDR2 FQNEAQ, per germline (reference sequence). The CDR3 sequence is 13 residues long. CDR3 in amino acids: CASSVARGSEQFF. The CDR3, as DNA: TGTGCCAGCAGCGTTGCCAGGGGCAGTGAGCAGTTCTTC.

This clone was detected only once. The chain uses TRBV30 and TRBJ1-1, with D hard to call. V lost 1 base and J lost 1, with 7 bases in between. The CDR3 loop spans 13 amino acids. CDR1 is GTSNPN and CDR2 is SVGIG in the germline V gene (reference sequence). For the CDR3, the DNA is TGTGCCTGGAGTGGTCGAGGGAACACTGAAGCTTTCTTT. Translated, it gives CAWSGRGNTEAFF. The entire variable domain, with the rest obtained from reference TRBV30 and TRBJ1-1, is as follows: SQTIHQWPATLVQPVGSPLSLECTVEGTSNPNLYWYRQAAGRGLQLLFYSVGIGQISSEVPQNLSASRPQDRQFILSSKKLLLSDSGFYLCAWSGRGNTEAFFGQGTRLTVV.

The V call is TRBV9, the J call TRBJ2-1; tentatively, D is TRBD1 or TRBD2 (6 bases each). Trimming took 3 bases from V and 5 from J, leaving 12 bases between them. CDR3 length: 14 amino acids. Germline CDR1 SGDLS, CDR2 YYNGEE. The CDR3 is CASSGLGQHNEQFF. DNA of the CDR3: TGTGCCAGCAGCGGACTAGGACAGCACAATGAGCAGTTCTTC.

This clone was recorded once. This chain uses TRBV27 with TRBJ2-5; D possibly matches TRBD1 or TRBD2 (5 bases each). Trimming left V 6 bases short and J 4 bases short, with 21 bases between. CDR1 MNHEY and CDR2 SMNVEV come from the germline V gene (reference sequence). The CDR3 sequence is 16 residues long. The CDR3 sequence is CASSLVGEIIGETQYF. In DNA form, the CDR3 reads TGTGCCAGCAGCCTTGTGGGGGAGATTATTGGAGAGACCCAGTACTTC.